This T cell receptor beta chain appears in the sequencing data of a study of shared clonotypes between healthy human individuals. Selected positively for CCR7 and CD45RO-negative, naive CD8 cells excluded terminally differentiated effector memory CD45RA+ cells. Measured with immunoSEQ multiplex PCR; TCRdb has only the in-frame clones, and not every one. Of about 2,200,000 clones listed, 90% to 95% are singletons. This clone appeared a single time. The receptor was isolated from a man between 18 and 35 years old in good health. Some clones in this sample may be carry-over from other donors' samples. Sequenced: naive CD8+ T cells from PBMCs.

CDR3 amino acids: CASSMRTGGVKHPAEAFF. CDR3 coding DNA: TGTGCCAGTAGTATGAGGACAGGGGGCGTAAAGCATCCTGCTGAAGCTTTCTTT. The V gene is TRBV19, the J gene TRBJ1-1; TRBD1 agrees at 11 bases. The germline V gene has CDR1 LNHDA and CDR2 SQIVND (reference sequence). The CDR3 extends over 18 amino acids. V shed 3 bases, J shed 6 bases, and the junction held 15 bases outside the gene matches.